The clone carrying this TCR beta chain was picked up many times. What it binds is not known. Arm-PCR with iRepertoire HTBI primers amplified the CDR3 regions for these TCR beta libraries. TCRdb fed the multiplex PCR reads into MiXCR, producing one record per CDR3 protein. The table lists about 290,000 distinct CDR3 sequences, 20% to 25% of them singletons. The sample originates from a study of regulatory T cells in long-lasting Graves disease. General observations from the study: Samples came from peripheral blood alone, without thyroid tissue.

V shed 3 bases and J shed 5 bases, with 7 bases lying between them. In germline, CDR1 is SGHTA, CDR2 FQGNSA. The CDR3 covers 12 residues. The time point here: persistent/refractory GD, antithyroid drugs over 5 years with positive TRAb. Generation of the TCR library employed RNA extracted from PBMCs. Sequenced material: peripheral blood mononuclear cells (PBMCs), taken when the disease was refractory, from a patient treated with antithyroid drugs. The receptor was derived from a female donor with Graves disease. V is TRBV7-2 and J is TRBJ1-2; D remains unclear. The CDR3 DNA follows: TGTGCCAGCAGCTTGGGAGGATATGGCTACACCTTC. It codes for CASSLGGYGYTF.